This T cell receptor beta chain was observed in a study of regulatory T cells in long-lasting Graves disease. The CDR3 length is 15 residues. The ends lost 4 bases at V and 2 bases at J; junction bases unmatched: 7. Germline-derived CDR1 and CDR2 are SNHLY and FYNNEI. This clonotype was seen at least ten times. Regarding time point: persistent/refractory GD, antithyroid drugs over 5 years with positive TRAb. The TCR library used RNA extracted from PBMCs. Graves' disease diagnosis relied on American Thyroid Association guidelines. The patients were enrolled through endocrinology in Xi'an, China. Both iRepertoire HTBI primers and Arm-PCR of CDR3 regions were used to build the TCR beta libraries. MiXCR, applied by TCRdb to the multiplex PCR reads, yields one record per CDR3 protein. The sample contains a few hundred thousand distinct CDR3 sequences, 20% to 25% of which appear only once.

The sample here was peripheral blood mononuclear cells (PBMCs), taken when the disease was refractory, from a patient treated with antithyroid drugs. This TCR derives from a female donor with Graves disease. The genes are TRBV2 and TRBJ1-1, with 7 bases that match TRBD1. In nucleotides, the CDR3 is TGTGCCAGCAGTGGTGCCGGGACAGCCAACACTGAAGCTTTCTTT. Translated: CASSGAGTANTEAFF.